This T cell receptor beta chain was obtained from a study of T cell responses to AZD1222 COVID-19 vaccine. This clone was detected once. Its antigen is unknown. V was clipped by 6 bases and J by 7 bases, with 10 bases between them. CDR1 and CDR2 (germline): LNHDA, SQIVND (reference sequence). CDR3 length: 12 residues. Libraries were prepared by immunoSEQ multiplex PCR; TCRdb keeps only in-frame clonotypes and omits some of them. Of some 130,000 clones in the sample, over 80% are singletons; the top ten hold approximately 6.8%. The study, taken as a whole, reports: Among AZD1222 vaccinees, only 5 to 7 were seropositive at baseline. Spike-wide vaccine-associated CD4 TCRs dominated at 160-218 and 743-854.

The V call is TRBV19, the J call TRBJ1-5; D is uncertain. The sequencing used peripheral blood, collected 28 days after the second AZD1222 dose. This TCR came from an adult who received the AZD1222 COVID-19 vaccine. CDR3 amino acids: CASRWGVQPQHF. The CDR3 DNA sequence: TGTGCCAGTAGGTGGGGAGTCCAGCCCCAGCATTTT.